The 8 T cell receptor beta chains below come from one sample, sequenced in a study of cytomegalovirus exposure and HLA in healthy donors. 60 Vbeta and 13 Jbeta primers were used in PCR. TCRdb keeps only in-frame clones here, not all; method: immunoSEQ multiplex PCR. The data hold roughly 150,000 clones, with roughly 80% observed a single time. Sequenced input: PBMCs. Source of these receptors: a male donor in good health and CMV-seronegative.

The gene calls are TRBV28 and TRBJ1-5, with no clear D. The V end lost 3 bases, the J end lost 0 bases, and 18 bases lay between the germline ends. The germline gives CDR1 MDHEN, CDR2 SYDVKM. The CDR3 length is 18 residues. CDR3 amino acids: CASSFPSPGSSSNQPQHF. The CDR3, as DNA: TGTGCCAGCAGTTTCCCCTCGCCGGGATCAAGTAGCAATCAGCCCCAGCATTTT.

The count of this clone is one. The chain couples TRBV11-3 to TRBJ2-7, with D perhaps TRBD2 (5 bases). The CDR3 extends over 13 amino acids. CDR1 and CDR2 from the germline V gene are SGHNT and YENEEA. V lost 5 bases and J lost 9, with 17 bases in between. CDR3 sequence reads: CASSRGGDGVQYF. Written as DNA, the CDR3 is TGTGCCAGCAGCCGTGGAGGAGACGGTGTGCAGTACTTC.

This sequence joins TRBV7-2 and TRBJ1-2; 11 positions match TRBD1. With 6 bases clipped from V and 8 bases from J, the junction kept 11 bases outside the gene matches. The germline gives CDR1 SGHTA, CDR2 FQGNSA. The CDR3 sequence is 15 residues long. The CDR3 DNA follows: TGTGCCAGCAGACCGATGGGGGGACAGGGGGTCGGCTACACCTTC. Amino acid sequence: CASRPMGGQGVGYTF.

V is TRBV5-1 and J is TRBJ2-3; 10 positions agree with TRBD2. The CDR3 runs 16 residues. The germline CDR1 and CDR2 sequences are SGHRS and YFSETQ. The V gene end was trimmed by 4 bases and the J gene end by 0 bases; junction bases not matched to a gene: 5. In DNA form, the CDR3 reads TGCGCCAGCAGCGGGATAGCGGGGGGAAGCACAGATACGCAGTATTTT. Protein product: CASSGIAGGSTDTQYF.

The CDR3 loop reads CASSYPTDSMNTEAFF. CDR3 nucleotide sequence: TGTGCCAGCAGTTACCCGACAGACTCCATGAACACTGAAGCTTTCTTT. The rearrangement links TRBV6-5 to TRBJ1-1; TRBD1 might be the D (5 bases). CDR1 is MNHEY and CDR2 is SVGAGI in the germline V gene. Trimming shortened V by 2 bases and J by 0 bases, and 13 bases separated the two germline ends. CDR3 length equals 16 residues.

The chain combines TRBV7-2 with TRBJ2-7, with TRBD1 identical over 10 bases. The germline gives CDR1 SGHTA, CDR2 FQGNSA. With 5 bases clipped from V and 5 bases from J, the junction kept 6 bases outside the gene matches. CDR3 size: 14 residues. CDR3 coding DNA: TGTGCCAGCAGCCCTGACAGGGGGCCGGACGAGCAGTACTTC. Protein product: CASSPDRGPDEQYF.

This rearrangement joins TRBV5-1 to TRBJ1-3, with D possibly TRBD1 on 6 matching bases. V dropped 5 bases and J dropped 0 bases, with 12 bases sitting between them. Germline V gene data show CDR1 as SGHRS and CDR2 as YFSETQ. The CDR3 is 15 residues long. CDR3 bases: TGCGCCAGCAGTTCGACAGGAACCTCTGGAAACACCATATATTTT. Translated: CASSSTGTSGNTIYF.

V is TRBV11-2 and J is TRBJ2-3, with unresolved D. The CDR3 is 15 residues long. V lost 0 bases to trimming and J lost 2 bases, with 9 bases between them. Per the germline V gene, CDR1 is SGHAT and CDR2 is FQNNGV. CDR3 sequence (DNA): TGTGCCAGCAGCTTAGATAACAGCTACACAGATACGCAGTATTTT. It yields the protein CASSLDNSYTDTQYF.